Sequencing of this TCR beta chain was carried out in a study of blood T cell repertoires in COVID-19. Study summary: Whether acute or convalescent, the COVID-19 samples came from the United States, Italy and Spain.

The protocol was immunoSEQ multiplex PCR, while the TCRdb copy is restricted to in-frame clones and leaves out a portion. The sample lists 200,000 or so clones, under 90% occurring once. The CDR3 consists of 16 residues. Germline CDR1 reads LNHDA; CDR2 reads SQIVND (reference sequence). The V and J ends lost 0 bases and 3 bases respectively, with 15 bases between them. This clonotype originated in a man aged 25 to 40 with active or convalescent COVID-19. The sequencing sample was made of peripheral blood. The chain carries TRBV19 and TRBJ2-7, with a weak D call TRBD2 (6 bases). The CDR3 reads CASSIDGGAQGYEQYF. The DNA for the CDR3 is TGTGCCAGTAGTATAGATGGAGGGGCTCAGGGCTACGAGCAGTACTTC.